This paragraph reports one T cell receptor beta chain. Its antigen remains unidentified. No much larger clone exists at a distance of one base, and base qualities are not known. The library was produced with 5' RACE. Instrument on record: Illumina HiSeq 2000. A universal primer binding site was added through template switching, and the final cDNA carried a unique molecular identifier so that TCR cDNA molecules could be counted accurately. Specific primers in the conserved constant-segment region were used to synthesize first-strand cDNA for the TCR alpha and beta chains. To control for contamination, every cDNA library carried two barcodes: a SMART-Mk sample barcode plus Illumina barcodes. TruSeq adapter sequences, together with Illumina sample barcodes, were added in two successive PCR steps. Sequencing of the TCR alpha and beta cDNA libraries was done on the Illumina HiSeq platform using custom primers. The original pipeline was this. Unique molecular identifiers were extracted from raw reads with MiGEC, and CDR3 positions were determined with MiXCR. For each individual, recombination models were inferred using an EM algorithm with the repgenHMM and IGoR tools. Shared clonotype analysis was performed with the tcR package in R, normalizing sharing by the product of cloneset sizes. To study raw recombination without the effects of thymic and clonal selection, out-of-frame nonproductive sequences were analyzed. The public sequencing data were trimmed at Q25 with fastp and processed into clonotypes with MiXCR by TCRdb, which kept only in-frame beta chains. Each record represents a unique CDR3 protein, reported with the most common genes and DNA among its rows. TCRdb, not the original authors, processed these V and J calls. The sample table lists 650,000 to 750,000 distinct CDR3 sequences, about 20% of them with a count of one. Of the sample, approximately 4.3% falls within the top ten clones.

Only healthy Caucasian donors were included. The twin cohort consisted of three pairs of female monozygotic twins, all aged about 18 to 30 years. The RNA used for TCR libraries was isolated from peripheral blood mononuclear cells. Per the germline V gene, SGHTA is the CDR1 and FQGNSA is the CDR2. V sheds 8 bases and J sheds 8 bases, leaving 22 bases between their ends. The CDR3 holds 15 amino acids from the cysteine to the phenylalanine. The kept DNA is CDR3 alone, 45 bases in frame from the first base. The record originates from a study of identical twins (TCRdb year 2016). With respect to the entire study: To test whether fetal clonotypes persist, this study deep-sequenced TCR alpha and beta repertoires from monozygotic twins, from unrelated adults of various ages, and from cord blood. To rule out contamination, the twin experiments were replicated at different times with different library preparation protocols. The full study reports these points: Zero-insertion analyses could be partly confounded by invariant T cells such as MAIT and iNKT, though diverse VJ usage argued against such confounding for most clonotypes. Fewer insertions were carried by abundant cord blood beta clonotypes, a similar but weaker trend appeared in young adult naive repertoires, and no such trend appeared in memory repertoires. A weaker excess of twin sharing was found in beta out-of-frame sequences because the signal-to-noise ratio was lowered by fewer shared sequences. Because the same donors could not be followed over many years, conclusions were based on cross-sectional statistical analysis. In monozygotic twins, recombination models systematically underestimated out-of-frame TCR alpha sharing, but the models matched the sharing seen between unrelated individuals. Compared with coincidental sharing between unrelated individuals, out-of-frame TCR alpha sequences shared between twins had an excess of sequences with low generation probability.

These sequences were also reported in another study, on T cells expressing NK-cell markers. The second study also describes: TCR beta-chain repertoires were profiled in sorted CD3+CD56+NKG2C+, CD3+CD56+NKG2C- and CD3+CD56-NKG2C+ T-cell subsets from several donors. Among the eight sequenced donors, seven were HCMV-seropositive and one was HCMV-seronegative. To restrict sorting to alphabetaTCR-expressing T cells, an anti-gammadeltaTCR antibody was added in several experiments. In over five donors, the dominant CD3+CD56+NKG2C+ clonotypes were found to rank among the top 10 CD8+ clonotypes and to make up about 1.0-8% of CD8+ T cells. Those dominant clonotypes were again the most abundant among CD3+CD56-NKG2C+ cells in a few donors, at about 25-60.1%. It remained unclear whether the expanded NKG2C-expressing T cell clones were specific for HCMV antigens. The eight sequenced donors were randomly selected healthy volunteers, three men and five women. HCMV serostatus was determined by detecting HCMV-specific IgG in serum with a commercial ELISA kit. For roughly six donors, bulk peripheral blood T-cell repertoires were additionally sequenced from unsorted PBMC. MIGEC was used to demultiplex reads and group the reads by UMI, and MiTCR was used to assemble and quantify clonotypes. To remove erroneous sequences, TCR cDNA sequences were retained only when supported by two or more reads. The tcR package was used for downstream repertoire analysis, with clonotypes matched between fractions based on CDR3 nucleotide sequence plus V segment. Antigen specificity was annotated against VDJdb with VDJmatch, allowing one amino acid substitution in CDR3.

This sequence uses TRBV7-2 and TRBJ2-1; perhaps TRBD2 is the D gene, with 5 bases matching. Sequenced sample: PBMCs. The TCR was taken from a young woman in good health. The encoded CDR3 is CASGPRERFRDEQFF. The nucleotide sequence is given as TGTGCCAGCGGGCCAAGGGAGAGGTTCCGCGATGAGCAGTTCTTC.